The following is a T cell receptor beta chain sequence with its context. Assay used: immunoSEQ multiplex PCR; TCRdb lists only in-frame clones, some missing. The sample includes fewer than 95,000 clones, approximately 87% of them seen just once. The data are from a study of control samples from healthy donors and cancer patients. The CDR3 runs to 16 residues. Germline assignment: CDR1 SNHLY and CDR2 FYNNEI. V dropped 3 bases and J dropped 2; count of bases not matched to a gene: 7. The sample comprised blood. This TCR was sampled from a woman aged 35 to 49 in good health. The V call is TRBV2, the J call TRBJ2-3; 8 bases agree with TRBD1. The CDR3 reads CASSEDREESTDTQYF. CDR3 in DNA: TGTGCCAGCAGTGAGGACAGGGAGGAGTCCACAGATACGCAGTATTTT.